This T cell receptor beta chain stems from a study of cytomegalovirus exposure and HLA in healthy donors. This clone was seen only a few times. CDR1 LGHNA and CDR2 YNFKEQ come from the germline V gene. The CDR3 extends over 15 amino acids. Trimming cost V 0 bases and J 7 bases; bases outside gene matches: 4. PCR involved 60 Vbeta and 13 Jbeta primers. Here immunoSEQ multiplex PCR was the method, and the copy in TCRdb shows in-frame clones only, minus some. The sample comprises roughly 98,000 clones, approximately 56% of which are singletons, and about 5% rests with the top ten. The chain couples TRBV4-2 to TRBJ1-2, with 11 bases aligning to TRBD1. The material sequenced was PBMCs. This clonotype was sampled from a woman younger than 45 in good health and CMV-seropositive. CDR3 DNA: TGTGCCAGCAGCCAAGATGGACAGGGGGCTAGTGGCTACACCTTC. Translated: CASSQDGQGASGYTF.